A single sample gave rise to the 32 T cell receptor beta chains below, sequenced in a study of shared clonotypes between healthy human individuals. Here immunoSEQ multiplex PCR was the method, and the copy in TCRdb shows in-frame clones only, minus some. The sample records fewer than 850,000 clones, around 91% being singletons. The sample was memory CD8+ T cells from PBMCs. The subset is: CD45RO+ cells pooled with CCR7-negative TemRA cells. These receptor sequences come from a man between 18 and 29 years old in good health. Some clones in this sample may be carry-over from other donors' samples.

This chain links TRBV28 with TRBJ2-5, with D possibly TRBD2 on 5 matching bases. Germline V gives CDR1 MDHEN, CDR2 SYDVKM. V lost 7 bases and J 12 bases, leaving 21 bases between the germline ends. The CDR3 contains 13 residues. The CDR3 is CASTLGYGVEEYF. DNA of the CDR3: TGTGCCAGCACCTTAGGATACGGGGTTGAGGAGTACTTC.

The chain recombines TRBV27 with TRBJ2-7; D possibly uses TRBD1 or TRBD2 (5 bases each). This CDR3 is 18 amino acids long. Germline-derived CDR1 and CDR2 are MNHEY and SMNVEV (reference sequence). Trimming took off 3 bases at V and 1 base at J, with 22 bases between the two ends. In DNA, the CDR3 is TGTGCCAGCAGTTTGTTCTTCCGGGACGAGGGGAAGTCCTACGAGCAGTACTTC. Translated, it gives CASSLFFRDEGKSYEQYF.

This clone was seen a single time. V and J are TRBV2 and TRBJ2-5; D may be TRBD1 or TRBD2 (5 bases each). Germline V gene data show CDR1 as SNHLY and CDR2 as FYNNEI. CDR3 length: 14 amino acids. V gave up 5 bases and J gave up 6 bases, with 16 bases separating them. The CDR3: CASSPRDGDQTQYF. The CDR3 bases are TGTGCCAGCAGTCCCCGGGACGGAGACCAGACCCAGTACTTC.

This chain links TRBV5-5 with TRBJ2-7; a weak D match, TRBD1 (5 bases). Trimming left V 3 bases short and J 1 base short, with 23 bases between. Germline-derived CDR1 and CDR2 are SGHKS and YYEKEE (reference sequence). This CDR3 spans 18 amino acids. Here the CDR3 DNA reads TGTGCCAGCAGCTCGCCTCAATCGACAGCATCGGAGTCCTACGAGCAGTACTTC. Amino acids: CASSSPQSTASESYEQYF.

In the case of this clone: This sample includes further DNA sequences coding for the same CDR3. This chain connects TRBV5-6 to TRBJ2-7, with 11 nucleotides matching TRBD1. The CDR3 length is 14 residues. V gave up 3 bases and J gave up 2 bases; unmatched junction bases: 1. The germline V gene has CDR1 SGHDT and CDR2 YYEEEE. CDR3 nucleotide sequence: TGTGCCAGCAGCTGGGACAGGGGGACCTACGAGCAGTACTTC. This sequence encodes CASSWDRGTYEQYF.

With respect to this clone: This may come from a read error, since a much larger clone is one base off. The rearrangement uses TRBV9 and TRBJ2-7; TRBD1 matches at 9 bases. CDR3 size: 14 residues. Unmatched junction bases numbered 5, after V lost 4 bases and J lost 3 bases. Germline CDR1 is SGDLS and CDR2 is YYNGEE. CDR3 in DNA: TGTGCCAGCAGCCTCGGGACAGGGAGCTACGAGCAGTACTTC. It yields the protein CASSLGTGSYEQYF.

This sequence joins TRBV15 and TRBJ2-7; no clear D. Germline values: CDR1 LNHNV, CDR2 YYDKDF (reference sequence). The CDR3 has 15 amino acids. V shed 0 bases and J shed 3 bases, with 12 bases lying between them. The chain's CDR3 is CATSRDLLAGYEQYF. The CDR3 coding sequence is TGTGCCACCAGCAGAGATCTATTAGCAGGCTACGAGCAGTACTTC.

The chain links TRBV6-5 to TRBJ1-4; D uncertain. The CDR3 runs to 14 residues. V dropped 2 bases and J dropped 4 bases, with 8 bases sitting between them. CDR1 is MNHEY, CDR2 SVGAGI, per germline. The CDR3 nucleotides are TGTGCCAGCAGTTACCTAGGGAATAATGAAAAACTGTTTTTT. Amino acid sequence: CASSYLGNNEKLFF.

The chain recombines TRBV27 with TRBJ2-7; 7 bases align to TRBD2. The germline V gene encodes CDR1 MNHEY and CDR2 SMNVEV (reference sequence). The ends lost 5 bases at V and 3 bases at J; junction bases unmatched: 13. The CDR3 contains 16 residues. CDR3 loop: CASSPLGAGEHYEQYF. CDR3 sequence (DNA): TGTGCCAGCAGTCCACTCGGGGCGGGGGAGCACTACGAGCAGTACTTC.

The CDR3 region has the DNA TGTGCCAGCAGTCGATTACAGGGGGCTAGCAATCAGCCCCAGCATTTT. Amino acids: CASSRLQGASNQPQHF. The chain links TRBV28 to TRBJ1-5; TRBD1 matches 9 bases. Germline-derived CDR1 and CDR2 are MDHEN and SYDVKM. The junction had 5 bases not matched to a gene; V was cut back by 5 bases and J by 0 bases. The CDR3 totals 16 residues.

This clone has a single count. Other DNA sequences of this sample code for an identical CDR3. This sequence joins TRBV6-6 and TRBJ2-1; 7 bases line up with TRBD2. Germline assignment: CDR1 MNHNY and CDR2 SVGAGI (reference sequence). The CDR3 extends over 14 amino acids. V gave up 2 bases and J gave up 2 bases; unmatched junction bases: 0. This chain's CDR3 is CASSYGTTYNEQFF. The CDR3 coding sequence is TGTGCCAGCAGTTACGGGACTACCTACAATGAGCAGTTCTTC.

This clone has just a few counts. As DNA, the CDR3 is TGTGCCAGTAGTATTCCCGTTTCCTTAGGGAACACCGGGGAGCTGTTTTTT. It specifies CASSIPVSLGNTGELFF. The J gene is TRBJ2-2, the V gene TRBV19; unclear D gene. Trimming removed 3 bases at V and 1 base at J, with 15 bases between. Germline assignment: CDR1 LNHDA and CDR2 SQIVND (reference sequence). The CDR3 spans 17 residues.

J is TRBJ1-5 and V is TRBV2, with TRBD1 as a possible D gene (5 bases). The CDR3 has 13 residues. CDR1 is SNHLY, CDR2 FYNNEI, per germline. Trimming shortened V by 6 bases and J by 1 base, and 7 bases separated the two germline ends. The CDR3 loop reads CASRGVSNQPQHF. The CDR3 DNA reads TGTGCCAGCAGGGGGGTCAGCAATCAGCCCCAGCATTTT.

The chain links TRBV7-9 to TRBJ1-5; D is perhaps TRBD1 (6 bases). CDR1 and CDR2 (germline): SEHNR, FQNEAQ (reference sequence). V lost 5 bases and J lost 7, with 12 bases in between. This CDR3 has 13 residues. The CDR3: CASSGGGYQPQHF. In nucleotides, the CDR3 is TGTGCCAGCAGCGGGGGCGGGTACCAGCCCCAGCATTTT. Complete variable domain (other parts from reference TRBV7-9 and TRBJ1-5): DTGVSQNPRHKITKRGQNVTFRCDPISEHNRLYWYRQTLGQGPEFLTYFQNEAQLEKSRLLSDRFSAERPKGSFSTLEIQRTEQGDSAMYLCASSGGGYQPQHFGDGTRLSIL.

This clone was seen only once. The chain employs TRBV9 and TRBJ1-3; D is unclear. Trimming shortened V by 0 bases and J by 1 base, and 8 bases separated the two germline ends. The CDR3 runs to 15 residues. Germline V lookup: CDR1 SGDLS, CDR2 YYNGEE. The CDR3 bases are TGTGCCAGCAGCGTAGTTGGGGTTTCTGGAAACACCATATATTTT. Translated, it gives CASSVVGVSGNTIYF.

The CDR3 is CASSVGTGYGYTF. In DNA, the CDR3 is TGTGCCAGCAGCGTCGGGACGGGCTATGGCTACACCTTC. V gene TRBV7-9 combines with J gene TRBJ1-2, with a tentative D call TRBD1 (5 bases). Trimming took off 5 bases at V and 4 bases at J, with 11 bases between the two ends. Germline CDR1 SEHNR, CDR2 FQNEAQ (reference sequence). This CDR3 has 13 residues.

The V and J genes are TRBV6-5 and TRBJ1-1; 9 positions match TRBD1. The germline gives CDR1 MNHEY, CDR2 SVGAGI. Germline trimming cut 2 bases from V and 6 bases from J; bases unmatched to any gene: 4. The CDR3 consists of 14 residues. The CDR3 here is CASSYDRTGAEAFF. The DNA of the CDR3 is TGTGCCAGCAGTTACGACCGGACAGGGGCTGAAGCTTTCTTT.

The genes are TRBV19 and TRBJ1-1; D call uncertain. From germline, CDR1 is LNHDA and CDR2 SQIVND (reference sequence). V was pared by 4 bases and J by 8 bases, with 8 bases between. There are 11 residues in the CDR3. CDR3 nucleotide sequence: TGTGCCAGTAGTAATGTGCGAGAAGCTTTCTTT. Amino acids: CASSNVREAFF.

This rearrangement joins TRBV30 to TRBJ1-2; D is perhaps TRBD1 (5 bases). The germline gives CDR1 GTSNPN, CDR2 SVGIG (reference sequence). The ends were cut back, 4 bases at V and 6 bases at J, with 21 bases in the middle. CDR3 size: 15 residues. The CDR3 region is CAWITQGIGVNGYTF. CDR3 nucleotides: TGTGCCTGGATTACTCAGGGAATTGGGGTGAATGGCTACACCTTC.

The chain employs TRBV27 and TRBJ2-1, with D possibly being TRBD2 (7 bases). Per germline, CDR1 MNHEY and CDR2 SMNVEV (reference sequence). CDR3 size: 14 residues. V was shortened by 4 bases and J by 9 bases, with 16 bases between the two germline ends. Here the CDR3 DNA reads TGTGCCAGCAGTTCCTTGGGGGGGGCTGGTGAGCAGTTCTTC. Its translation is CASSSLGGAGEQFF.

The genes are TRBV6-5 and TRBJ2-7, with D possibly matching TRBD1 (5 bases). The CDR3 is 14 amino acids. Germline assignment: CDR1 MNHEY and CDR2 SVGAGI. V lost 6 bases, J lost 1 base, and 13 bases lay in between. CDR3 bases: TGTGCCAGCAGCGAACAGGTGGGGTCCTACGAGCAGTACTTC. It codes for CASSEQVGSYEQYF.

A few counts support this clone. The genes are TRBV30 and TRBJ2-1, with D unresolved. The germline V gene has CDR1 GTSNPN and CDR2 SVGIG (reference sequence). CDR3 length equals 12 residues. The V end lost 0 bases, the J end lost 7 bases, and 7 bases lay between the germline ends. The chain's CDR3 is CAWSVYANEQFF. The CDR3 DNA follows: TGTGCCTGGAGTGTGTACGCTAATGAGCAGTTCTTC.

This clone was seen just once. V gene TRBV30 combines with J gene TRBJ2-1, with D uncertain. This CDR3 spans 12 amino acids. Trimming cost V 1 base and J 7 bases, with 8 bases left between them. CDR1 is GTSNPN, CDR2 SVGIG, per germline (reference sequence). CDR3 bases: TGTGCCTGGAGTGGCCTGGGGAATGAGCAGTTCTTC. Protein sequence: CAWSGLGNEQFF.

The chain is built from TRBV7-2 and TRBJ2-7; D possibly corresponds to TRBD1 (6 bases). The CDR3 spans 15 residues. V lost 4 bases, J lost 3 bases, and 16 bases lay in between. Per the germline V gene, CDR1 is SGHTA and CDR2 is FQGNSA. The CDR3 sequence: CASSSQWGTNYEQYF. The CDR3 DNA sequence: TGTGCCAGCAGCTCACAATGGGGGACAAACTACGAGCAGTACTTC.

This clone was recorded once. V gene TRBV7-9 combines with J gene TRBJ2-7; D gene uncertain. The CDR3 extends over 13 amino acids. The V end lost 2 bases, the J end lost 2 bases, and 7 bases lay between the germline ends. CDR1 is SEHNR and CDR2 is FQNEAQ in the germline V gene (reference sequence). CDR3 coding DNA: TGTGCCAGCAGCTTACCATCCACCTACGAGCAGTACTTC. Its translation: CASSLPSTYEQYF.

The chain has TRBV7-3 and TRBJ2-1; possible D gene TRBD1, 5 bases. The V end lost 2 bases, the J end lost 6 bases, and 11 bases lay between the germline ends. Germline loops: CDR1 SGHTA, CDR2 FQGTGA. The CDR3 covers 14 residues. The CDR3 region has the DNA TGTGCCAGCAGCTTACAGGGTACGGGCAATGAGCAGTTCTTC. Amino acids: CASSLQGTGNEQFF.

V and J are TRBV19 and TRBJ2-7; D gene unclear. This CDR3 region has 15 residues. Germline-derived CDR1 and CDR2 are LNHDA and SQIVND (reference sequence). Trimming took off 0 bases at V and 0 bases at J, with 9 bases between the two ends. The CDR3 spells CASSIDWQFSYEQYF. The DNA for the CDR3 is TGTGCCAGTAGTATAGATTGGCAGTTCTCCTACGAGCAGTACTTC.

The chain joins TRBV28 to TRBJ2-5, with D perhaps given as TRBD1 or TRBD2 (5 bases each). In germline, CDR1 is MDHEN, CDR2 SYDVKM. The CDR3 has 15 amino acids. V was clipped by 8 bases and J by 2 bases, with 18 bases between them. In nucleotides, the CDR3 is TGTGCCAGCCATGGGACCGTTGTTCTACAAGAGACCCAGTACTTC. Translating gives CASHGTVVLQETQYF. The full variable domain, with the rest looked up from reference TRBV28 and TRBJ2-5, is DVKVTQSSRYLVKRTGEKVFLECVQDMDHENMFWYRQDPGLGLRLIYFSYDVKMKEKGDIPEGYSVSREKKERFSLILESASTNQTSMYLCASHGTVVLQETQYFGPGTRLLVL.

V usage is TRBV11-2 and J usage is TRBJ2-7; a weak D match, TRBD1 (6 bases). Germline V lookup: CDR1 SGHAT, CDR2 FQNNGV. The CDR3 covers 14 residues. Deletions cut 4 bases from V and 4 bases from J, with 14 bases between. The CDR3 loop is CASSSVQGYYEQYF. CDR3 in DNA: TGTGCCAGCAGCTCTGTCCAGGGGTATTACGAGCAGTACTTC.

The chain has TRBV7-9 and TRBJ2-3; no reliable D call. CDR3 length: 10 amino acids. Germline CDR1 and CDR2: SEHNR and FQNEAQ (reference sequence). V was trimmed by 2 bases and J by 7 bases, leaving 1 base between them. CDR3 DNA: TGTGCCAGCAGCTTAAATACGCAGTATTTT. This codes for CASSLNTQYF.

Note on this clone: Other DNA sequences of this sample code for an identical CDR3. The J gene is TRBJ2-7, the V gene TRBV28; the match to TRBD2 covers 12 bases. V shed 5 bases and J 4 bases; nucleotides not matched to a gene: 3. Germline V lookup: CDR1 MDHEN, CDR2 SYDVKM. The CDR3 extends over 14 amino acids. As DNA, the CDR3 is TGTGCCAGCAGTAGGCTAGCGGGAGGGTACGAGCAGTACTTC. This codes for CASSRLAGGYEQYF.

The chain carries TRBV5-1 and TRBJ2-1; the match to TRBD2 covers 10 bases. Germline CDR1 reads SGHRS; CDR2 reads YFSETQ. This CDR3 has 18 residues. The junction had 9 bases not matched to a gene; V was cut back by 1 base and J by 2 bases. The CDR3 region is CASSLRVLAGSPYNEQFF. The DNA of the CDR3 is TGCGCCAGCAGCTTGAGAGTACTAGCGGGGAGCCCCTACAATGAGCAGTTCTTC.